This T cell receptor beta chain was recorded in a study of beta chain features in type 1 diabetes. General study results and limits: Sequencing the cDNA could make cells with high TCR expression show up more than they should.

Naive, central memory, regulatory and stem cell-like memory cells within the CD4+ compartment were sorted using CD45RO/CCR7/CD25/CD127/CD95/CD27. V dropped 3 bases and J dropped 2 bases, with 9 bases sitting between them. CDR3 length: 14 residues. Expressed TCRB transcripts were sequenced, since all the RNA that had been isolated was reverse transcribed. An average near 3.57 million reads came from naive, central memory and regulatory T cell samples. Here immunoSEQ multiplex PCR was the method, and the copy in TCRdb shows in-frame clones only, minus some. The sample yields over 500,000 clones, roughly a sixth seen once. This clone occurred a few times. The antigen is undetermined.

This sequence originates from a young man in good health. This chain joins TRBV23-1 and TRBJ2-3, with D perhaps TRBD2 (6 bases). TRBV23-1 is marked as an open reading frame, function uncertain. The specimen was naive CD4+ T cells from blood. CDR3 nucleotides: TGCGCCAGCAGTCAGGAGGGTTCCACAGATACGCAGTATTTT. This encodes CASSQEGSTDTQYF.